The TCR beta chain under discussion was sequenced for a study of blood T cell repertoires in COVID-19. Study summary: COVID-19 samples, acute and convalescent, were from the United States, Italy and Spain. T cells, B-cell-depleted T cells, or PBMCs provided the cDNA or gDNA that served as material.

Trimming removed 2 bases at V and 11 bases at J, with 4 bases between. The CDR3 spans 10 residues. The germline CDR1 and CDR2 sequences are WNHNN and SYGVQD (reference sequence). Per the authors' pipeline: Amplification from reference gene primers served as the basis for estimated nucleated cell counts. Method: immunoSEQ multiplex PCR; TCRdb's copy keeps in-frame clones and lacks some. V and J calls and clone size follow that table, whereas D and trimming were derived from the DNA. The table includes 130,000 to 150,000 clones, roughly 88% detected once. The TCR comes from a man between 60 and 75 years old with active or convalescent COVID-19. Source material: peripheral blood. The chain links TRBV10-1 to TRBJ1-5; D unresolved. CDR3 amino acids: CASSEQSQHF. The CDR3 DNA reads TGCGCCAGCAGTGAGCAGTCCCAGCATTTT.